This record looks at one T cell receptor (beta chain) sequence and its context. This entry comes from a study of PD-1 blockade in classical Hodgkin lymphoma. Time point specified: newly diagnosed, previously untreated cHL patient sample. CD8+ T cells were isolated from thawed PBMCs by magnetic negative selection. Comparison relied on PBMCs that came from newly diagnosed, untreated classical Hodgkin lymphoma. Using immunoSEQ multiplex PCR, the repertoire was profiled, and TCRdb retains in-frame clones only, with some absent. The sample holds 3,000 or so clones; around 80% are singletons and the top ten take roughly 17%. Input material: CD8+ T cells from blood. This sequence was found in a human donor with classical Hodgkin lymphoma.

CDR3 coding DNA: TGTGCCAGCTCTACCCCCTCCCCGGGACTCCCTCCGTACGAGCAGTACTTC. It specifies CASSTPSPGLPPYEQYF. This chain connects TRBV11-2 to TRBJ2-7; possible D gene TRBD2, 6 bases. Germline lookup yields CDR1 SGHAT and CDR2 FQNNGV. This CDR3 is 17 amino acids long. The germline V and J ends were trimmed by 8 bases and 4 bases, with 27 bases remaining between them. Combining the CDR3 with reference TRBV11-2 and TRBJ2-7 gives the whole variable domain EAGVAQSPRYKIIEKRQSVAFWCNPISGHATLYWYQQILGQGPKLLIQFQNNGVVDDSQLPKDRFSAERLKGVDSTLKIQPAKLEDSAVYLCASSTPSPGLPPYEQYFGPGTRLTVT.